The 12 T cell receptor beta chains below come from one sample, sequenced in a study of blood T cell repertoires in COVID-19. TCRdb's copy holds only in-frame clones and misses some; the assay was immunoSEQ multiplex PCR. The sample consists of tens of thousands of clones, 86% of them appearing once. Input material: peripheral blood. Receptors originate from a man aged 50 to 59 with active COVID-19.

CDR3 sequence reads: CASSEASNTEAFF. DNA of the CDR3: TGTGCCAGCAGTGAGGCATCGAACACTGAAGCTTTCTTT. The chain recombines TRBV2 with TRBJ1-1; D gene unclear. V lost 3 bases and J 1 base, leaving 6 bases between the germline ends. Germline loops: CDR1 SNHLY, CDR2 FYNNEI. The CDR3 loop spans 13 amino acids.

V gene TRBV5-1 combines with J gene TRBJ2-3; D is possibly TRBD1 (7 bases). CDR1 SGHRS and CDR2 YFSETQ come from the germline V gene. CDR3 length: 14 amino acids. V lost 1 base and J 6 bases, leaving 12 bases between the germline ends. For the CDR3, the DNA is TGCGCCAGCAGCTTGCAGGGGGGCTGGGATACGCAGTATTTT. Amino acid sequence: CASSLQGGWDTQYF.

The chain links TRBV5-4 to TRBJ2-7, with 7 positions matching TRBD1. Germline V CDR1 and CDR2: SGHNT, YYREEE (reference sequence). The CDR3 is 16 amino acids. The V and J ends lost 4 bases and 0 bases, in that order; junction bases with no gene match: 10. CDR3 coding DNA: TGTGCCAGCAGCGCACAGACAGGGTCTGCCTCCTACGAGCAGTACTTC. It encodes CASSAQTGSASYEQYF.

The chain carries TRBV10-3 and TRBJ2-7; 7 positions agree with TRBD1. This CDR3 spans 12 amino acids. Germline V gene lookup returns CDR1 ENHRY and CDR2 SYGVKD. The V gene end was trimmed by 3 bases and the J gene end by 6 bases; junction bases not matched to a gene: 2. CDR3 protein: CAISEGGGEQYF. In DNA, the CDR3 is TGTGCCATCAGTGAAGGGGGCGGCGAGCAGTACTTC.

V gene TRBV19 combines with J gene TRBJ1-1; D is undetermined. The V gene's germline CDR1 is LNHDA and CDR2 SQIVND (reference sequence). V lost 6 bases and J 1 base, leaving 6 bases between the germline ends. CDR3 size: 12 residues. CDR3 DNA sequence: TGTGCCAGTAGCCGCGGGAACACTGAAGCTTTCTTT. This gives the protein CASSRGNTEAFF.

V gene TRBV7-9 combines with J gene TRBJ2-2, with 14 bases fitting TRBD2. CDR3 size: 15 residues. Trimming at V came to 11 bases and at J to 7 bases, leaving 9 bases not matched to a gene. Germline V CDR1 and CDR2: SEHNR, FQNEAQ (reference sequence). CDR3: CAPSGTSGRGGELFF. CDR3 in DNA: TGTGCCCCCTCGGGGACTAGCGGGAGAGGCGGGGAGCTGTTTTTT.

The gene calls are TRBV9 and TRBJ2-5, with D possibly matching TRBD2 (6 bases). This CDR3 region has 16 residues. The germline gives CDR1 SGDLS, CDR2 YYNGEE. Trimming left V 2 bases short and J 5 bases short, with 19 bases between. The CDR3 loop reads CASSVGPGLAGETQYF. For the CDR3, the DNA is TGTGCCAGCAGCGTTGGGCCGGGACTCGCCGGGGAGACCCAGTACTTC.

The V call is TRBV4-1, the J call TRBJ1-2; 7 bases fit TRBD1. The junction had 13 bases not matched to a gene; V was cut back by 1 base and J by 8 bases. This CDR3 is 16 amino acids long. Germline CDR1 reads MGHRA; CDR2 reads YSYEKL. The CDR3 spells CASSQAGQTMGSGYTF. In nucleotides, the CDR3 is TGCGCCAGCAGCCAAGCGGGACAGACCATGGGGTCCGGCTACACCTTC.

The rearrangement links TRBV4-1 to TRBJ1-2; 9 bases agree with TRBD1. The germline gives CDR1 MGHRA, CDR2 YSYEKL. The CDR3 length is 16 residues. Trimming took 1 base from V and 9 from J; bases not matched to a gene: 12. The CDR3 region has the DNA TGCGCCAGCAGCCAAGGGCACGACAGGGGGAATCCGAGCTACACCTTC. Translating gives CASSQGHDRGNPSYTF.

The genes are TRBV2 and TRBJ2-3; 7 bases agree with TRBD1. Per the germline V gene, CDR1 is SNHLY and CDR2 is FYNNEI. Germline trimming cut 6 bases from V and 6 bases from J; bases unmatched to any gene: 3. The CDR3 is 12 residues long. In DNA form, the CDR3 reads TGTGCCAGCAGCCAACAGGGGGATACGCAGTATTTT. It codes for CASSQQGDTQYF. The full variable domain, rest sourced from reference TRBV2 and TRBJ2-3, is EPEVTQTPSHQVTQMGQEVILRCVPISNHLYFYWYRQILGQKVEFLVSFYNNEISEKSEIFDDQFSVERPDGSNFTLKIRSTKLEDSAMYFCASSQQGDTQYFGPGTRLTVL.

The CDR3 coding sequence is TGCGCCAGCAGCTCAGACACCGGGGAGCTGTTTTTT. This gives the protein CASSSDTGELFF. V and J are TRBV5-1 and TRBJ2-2; D is unclear. V lost 3 bases and J lost 3, with 3 bases in between. The germline V gene encodes CDR1 SGHRS and CDR2 YFSETQ. This CDR3 region has 12 residues.

The V call is TRBV2, the J call TRBJ1-6, with 9 bases lining up with TRBD1. The CDR3 runs 14 residues. Germline loops: CDR1 SNHLY, CDR2 FYNNEI. Trimming at V came to 3 bases and at J to 9 bases, leaving 3 bases not matched to a gene. CDR3 residues: CASSDGDRVSPLHF. CDR3 coding DNA: TGTGCCAGCAGTGACGGGGACAGGGTTTCACCCCTCCACTTT.